This T cell receptor beta chain was sequenced in a study of cytomegalovirus exposure and HLA in healthy donors. As to this clone: Its antigen remains unidentified.

Study conclusions and caveats: Equally common other TCR beta chains were less clonally expanded than HLA-associated ones, a later analysis found.

A multiplex PCR was run with 60 Vbeta primers and 13 Jbeta primers. The repertoire was sequenced with immunoSEQ multiplex PCR; TCRdb's copy has only in-frame clones and lacks some. The table lists 150,000 to 250,000 clones, approximately 85% of them singletons. Sequenced: PBMCs. The source of this sequence is a woman aged 45-60 years in good health and CMV-seronegative.

The CDR3: CASQTGPNTEAFF. The CDR3 DNA reads TGTGCCTCCCAGACAGGCCCGAACACTGAAGCTTTCTTT. The gene calls are TRBV10-3 and TRBJ1-1; weak D call: TRBD1 (6 bases). V was clipped by 11 bases and J by 1 base, with 14 bases between them. Per germline, CDR1 ENHRY and CDR2 SYGVKD. The CDR3 totals 13 residues.